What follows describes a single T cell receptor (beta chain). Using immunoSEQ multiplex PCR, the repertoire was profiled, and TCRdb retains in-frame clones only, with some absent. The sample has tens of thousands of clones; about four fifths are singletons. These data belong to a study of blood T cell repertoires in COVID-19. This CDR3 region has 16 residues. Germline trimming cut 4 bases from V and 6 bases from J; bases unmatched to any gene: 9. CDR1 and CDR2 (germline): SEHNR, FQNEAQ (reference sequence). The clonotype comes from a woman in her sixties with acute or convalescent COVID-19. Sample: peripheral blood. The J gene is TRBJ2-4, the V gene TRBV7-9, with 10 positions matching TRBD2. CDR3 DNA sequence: TGTGCCAGCAGCTCTTATAGCGGGAGGTCCCTAAACATTCAGTACTTC. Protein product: CASSSYSGRSLNIQYF.